One TCR beta chain is described in this entry. These data are taken from a study of control samples from healthy donors and cancer patients. Sequencing used immunoSEQ multiplex PCR; TCRdb keeps in-frame clones, though not all of them. The sample contains tens of thousands of clones, approximately 90% of which appear only once. The CDR3 covers 14 residues. Germline CDR1 is SGHRS and CDR2 is YFSETQ. J was trimmed by 3 bases and V by 3 bases; bases with no gene match: 3. The material sequenced was PBMCs. The V and J genes are TRBV5-1 and TRBJ1-2, with 9 positions matching TRBD1. This TCR came from a middle-aged woman with head and neck cancer. The CDR3 sequence: CASSSRTGDYGYTF. The DNA of the CDR3 is TGCGCCAGCAGCTCCCGGACAGGGGACTATGGCTACACCTTC.